This TCR beta chain was sequenced for a study of T cells after yellow fever vaccination. The TCR cDNA carried a universal primer site and UMIs from 5'RACE template switching. From the 5' RACE reads, TCRdb called clonotypes with MiXCR, one entry per CDR3 protein. This table holds 500,000 to 650,000 distinct CDR3 sequences, 9% to 15% found once. This clonotype has ten or more counts. The ends lost 9 bases at V and 4 bases at J; junction bases unmatched: 1. The CDR3 loop spans 12 amino acids. In germline, CDR1 is KGHDR, CDR2 SFDVKD. The chain combines TRBV24-1 with TRBJ2-1; 8 bases agree with TRBD1. Source: PBMCs, taken on the day of the yellow fever booster vaccination. The clonotype comes from a man aged 25-45 years who received the YFV17D yellow fever vaccine. The CDR3, as DNA: TGTGCCACCCGGGACAGGTACAATGAGCAGTTCTTC. As protein: CATRDRYNEQFF.